What follows are 24 T cell receptor beta chains derived from one specimen sequenced in a study of blood T cell repertoires in COVID-19. Produced via immunoSEQ multiplex PCR; TCRdb's table is partial and in-frame only. Of roughly 270,000 clones listed, 70% to 90% are singletons. Sequences were obtained from peripheral blood. These receptors all stem from a man aged 45 to 65 with active or convalescent COVID-19.

The chain links TRBV5-1 to TRBJ2-3, with TRBD2 as a possible D gene (6 bases). V lost 2 bases, J lost 6 bases, and 16 bases lay in between. The CDR3 runs to 15 residues. Germline assignment: CDR1 SGHRS and CDR2 YFSETQ. The CDR3 here is CASSLQTRAGDTQYF. DNA for the CDR3: TGCGCCAGCAGCTTACAGACCAGGGCGGGGGATACGCAGTATTTT. Drawing the rest from reference TRBV5-1 and TRBJ2-3, the complete variable domain is KAGVTQTPRYLIKTRGQQVTLSCSPISGHRSVSWYQQTPGQGLQFLFEYFSETQRNKGNFPGRFSGRQFSNSRSEMNVSTLELGDSALYLCASSLQTRAGDTQYFGPGTRLTVL.

The rearrangement uses TRBV18 and TRBJ1-1; TRBD1 matches 7 bases. The CDR3 contains 13 residues. Germline CDR1 and CDR2: KGHSH and LQKENI. V gave up 3 bases and J gave up 7 bases; unmatched junction bases: 5. CDR3 nucleotides: TGTGCCAGCTCACCCCCTTCAGGGGGTGAAGCTTTCTTT. This sequence encodes CASSPPSGGEAFF.

This clone was counted a few times. The V call is TRBV12-3 or TRBV12-4, the J call TRBJ2-7; 11 bases are a match to TRBD2. The CDR3 has 13 residues. The V and J ends lost 5 bases and 6 bases, in that order; junction bases with no gene match: 3. The CDR3 region has the DNA TGTGCCAGCAGTGCGGGGACTAGCGGCGAGCAGTACTTC. This translates into CASSAGTSGEQYF.

This chain joins TRBV19 and TRBJ2-3, with 8 positions matching TRBD2. Germline V gene data show CDR1 as LNHDA and CDR2 as SQIVND (reference sequence). V lost 3 bases and J lost 2; bases outside the gene matches: 4. This CDR3 has 15 amino acids. CDR3 residues: CASSIAGGPTDTQYF. The CDR3, as DNA: TGTGCCAGTAGTATTGCGGGAGGACCCACAGATACGCAGTATTTT.

The rearrangement uses TRBV7-2 and TRBJ1-6; D unresolved. The CDR3 sequence is 13 residues long. Trimming cost V 0 bases and J 9 bases, with 6 bases left between them. CDR1 and CDR2 from the germline V gene are SGHTA and FQGNSA. The CDR3 coding sequence is TGTGCCAGCAGCTTAGCGCTGAGTTCACCCCTCCACTTT. Protein sequence: CASSLALSSPLHF.

This chain joins TRBV7-9 and TRBJ1-1; possible D gene TRBD1, 6 bases. Germline CDR1 SEHNR, CDR2 FQNEAQ (reference sequence). The length of the CDR3 is 14 residues. V shed 1 base and J shed 5 bases, with 11 bases lying between them. CDR3 loop: CASSLGGQVTEAFF. CDR3 coding DNA: TGTGCCAGCAGCTTAGGGGGGCAAGTGACTGAAGCTTTCTTT. Complete variable domain (other parts from reference TRBV7-9 and TRBJ1-1): DTGVSQNPRHKITKRGQNVTFRCDPISEHNRLYWYRQTLGQGPEFLTYFQNEAQLEKSRLLSDRFSAERPKGSFSTLEIQRTEQGDSAMYLCASSLGGQVTEAFFGQGTRLTVV.

The chain combines TRBV4-2 with TRBJ2-7; 10 nucleotides match TRBD2. The germline V gene has CDR1 LGHNA and CDR2 YNFKEQ. CDR3 length equals 17 residues. J gave up 7 bases and V 0 bases, and 12 bases lay outside the gene matches. The CDR3 reads CASSQDVASGSRAEQYF. CDR3 bases: TGTGCCAGCAGCCAAGATGTGGCTAGCGGGAGCCGGGCGGAGCAGTACTTC.

The chain joins TRBV5-1 to TRBJ2-7; 8 bases agree with TRBD1. CDR1 and CDR2 (germline): SGHRS, YFSETQ. Trimming at V came to 3 bases and at J to 1 base, leaving 9 bases not matched to a gene. The CDR3 is 16 residues long. The CDR3 sequence: CASSWAGTGESYEQYF. The DNA of the CDR3 is TGCGCCAGCAGCTGGGCCGGGACAGGAGAATCCTACGAGCAGTACTTC.

The chain couples TRBV9 to TRBJ1-5; D uncertain. This CDR3 region has 15 residues. Germline values: CDR1 SGDLS, CDR2 YYNGEE. The V end lost 0 bases, the J end lost 0 bases, and 7 bases lay between the germline ends. CDR3: CASSVGSDSNQPQHF. The CDR3 bases are TGTGCCAGCAGCGTAGGAAGCGATAGCAATCAGCCCCAGCATTTT.

The chain joins TRBV11-2 to TRBJ2-2; weak D call: TRBD1 (7 bases). The CDR3 is made up of 15 amino acids. Germline-derived CDR1 and CDR2 are SGHAT and FQNNGV. Trimming took 4 bases from V and 8 from J, leaving 17 bases between them. For the CDR3, the DNA is TGTGCCAGCAGCTACAGGGGACTCTATTTGGGGGAGCTGTTTTTT. Amino acids: CASSYRGLYLGELFF.

V usage is TRBV5-1 and J usage is TRBJ1-5, with D maybe TRBD1 (5 bases). Germline values: CDR1 SGHRS, CDR2 YFSETQ. Trimming pared 2 bases from V and 1 base from J, leaving 10 bases between. The CDR3 is 15 amino acids. DNA of the CDR3: TGCGCCAGCAGCTTTGGTGGGGCGAGCAATCAGCCCCAGCATTTT. Amino acids: CASSFGGASNQPQHF. Filled out from reference TRBV5-1 and TRBJ1-5, the complete variable domain reads KAGVTQTPRYLIKTRGQQVTLSCSPISGHRSVSWYQQTPGQGLQFLFEYFSETQRNKGNFPGRFSGRQFSNSRSEMNVSTLELGDSALYLCASSFGGASNQPQHFGDGTRLSIL.

This clone was counted at least ten times. This rearrangement joins TRBV6-5 to TRBJ2-1; TRBD1 is a possible D gene (7 bases). Between the trimmed V and J ends, which lost 9 bases and 3 bases, there was a span of 18 bases. CDR3 length: 15 amino acids. CDR1 MNHEY and CDR2 SVGAGI come from the germline V gene. This chain's CDR3 is CARRGQGGNYNEQFF. For the CDR3, the DNA is TGTGCCAGAAGGGGCCAGGGGGGTAACTACAATGAGCAGTTCTTC.

V usage is TRBV29-1 and J usage is TRBJ1-1; 7 bases align to TRBD1. From germline, CDR1 is SQVTM and CDR2 ANQGSEA. Trimming cost V 3 bases and J 6 bases; bases outside gene matches: 7. The CDR3 runs to 13 residues. This CDR3 is CSVDPTGIAEAFF. CDR3 nucleotides: TGCAGCGTTGACCCGACAGGGATCGCTGAAGCTTTCTTT.

CDR3 nucleotide sequence: TGTGCCAGCAGTCCTTTCACTAGCGGGAGGGGGAATACGCAGTATTTT. Translated: CASSPFTSGRGNTQYF. The chain carries TRBV28 and TRBJ2-3; 13 nucleotides line up with TRBD2. V shed 5 bases and J 7 bases; nucleotides not matched to a gene: 9. The germline V gene has CDR1 MDHEN and CDR2 SYDVKM. The CDR3 runs 16 residues.

The chain carries TRBV5-1 and TRBJ1-1, with a weak D call TRBD1 (5 bases). The length of the CDR3 is 18 residues. Between the trimmed V and J ends, which lost 0 bases and 1 base, there was a span of 19 bases. Germline V gives CDR1 SGHRS, CDR2 YFSETQ. The CDR3 is CASSLGGTSLRGNTEAFF. For the CDR3, the DNA is TGCGCCAGCAGCTTGGGCGGGACTTCCCTCCGGGGGAACACTGAAGCTTTCTTT. Full variable domain (missing parts from reference TRBV5-1 and TRBJ1-1): KAGVTQTPRYLIKTRGQQVTLSCSPISGHRSVSWYQQTPGQGLQFLFEYFSETQRNKGNFPGRFSGRQFSNSRSEMNVSTLELGDSALYLCASSLGGTSLRGNTEAFFGQGTRLTVV.

This chain joins TRBV10-3 and TRBJ1-1; perhaps TRBD1 as D (6 bases). The CDR3 has 13 amino acids. The V end was cut by 3 bases, the J end by 4 bases, with 9 bases between. Looked up from germline, CDR1 is ENHRY and CDR2 is SYGVKD. CDR3 region: CAISEGGSTEAFF. DNA of the CDR3: TGTGCCATCAGTGAAGGGGGTAGCACTGAAGCTTTCTTT.

This sequence joins TRBV6-5 and TRBJ2-3; 10 positions match TRBD2. V shed 6 bases and J 2 bases; nucleotides not matched to a gene: 5. Germline lookup yields CDR1 MNHEY and CDR2 SVGAGI. This CDR3 region has 15 residues. The CDR3: CASRRLAGNTDTQYF. The CDR3 DNA sequence: TGTGCCAGCAGGAGACTAGCGGGCAACACAGATACGCAGTATTTT.

This chain connects TRBV6-5 to TRBJ1-6, with a possible D match to TRBD1 (6 bases). V was trimmed by 6 bases and J by 8 bases, leaving 14 bases between them. CDR1 and CDR2 (germline): MNHEY, SVGAGI. This CDR3 comprises 14 residues. The CDR3 is CASRLGQIYSPLHF. CDR3 sequence (DNA): TGTGCCAGCAGGCTCGGACAGATTTATTCACCCCTCCACTTT.

This chain uses TRBV5-1 with TRBJ2-1, with 11 bases identical to TRBD2. V dropped 3 bases and J dropped 7; count of bases not matched to a gene: 6. The CDR3 totals 15 residues. Germline values: CDR1 SGHRS, CDR2 YFSETQ. The CDR3 region is CASSSTSGTVNEQFF. CDR3 coding DNA: TGCGCCAGCAGCTCGACTAGCGGGACAGTAAATGAGCAGTTCTTC.

Concerning this clone itself: In the same sample, other DNA sequences code for this CDR3. The chain links TRBV6-5 to TRBJ2-1; D might be TRBD2 (6 bases). Trimming took 6 bases from V and 0 from J, leaving 9 bases between them. This CDR3 has 14 residues. In germline, CDR1 is MNHEY, CDR2 SVGAGI. CDR3 nucleotides: TGTGCCAGCAGGGGGAGGAGCTCCTACAATGAGCAGTTCTTC. Translated, it gives CASRGRSSYNEQFF.

The chain recombines TRBV4-2 with TRBJ2-1; the D gene is possibly TRBD1 (6 bases). This CDR3 spans 15 amino acids. The germline gives CDR1 LGHNA, CDR2 YNFKEQ. V lost 1 base and J lost 2, with 9 bases in between. For the CDR3, the DNA is TGTGCCAGCAGCCAAGCCGGGACAACCTACAATGAGCAGTTCTTC. Translating gives CASSQAGTTYNEQFF.

The CDR3 DNA reads as TGTGCCATCATCCCCCGAGCTAGAGACCCAGATACGCAGTATTTT. It translates to CAIIPRARDPDTQYF. The rearrangement joins TRBV10-3 to TRBJ2-3; the D is unclear. The CDR3 loop spans 15 amino acids. Germline V gives CDR1 ENHRY, CDR2 SYGVKD. V was cut by 7 bases and J by 4 bases, with 18 bases left in between.

Note on this clone: The same CDR3 can be traced to other DNA sequences in this sample. The chain carries TRBV9 and TRBJ2-7; 7 positions match TRBD2. The CDR3 loop spans 14 amino acids. CDR1 SGDLS and CDR2 YYNGEE come from the germline V gene. The trim removed 0 bases at V and 4 bases at J, leaving 4 bases unmatched. CDR3 in amino acids: CASSVGLAPYEQYF. Written as DNA, the CDR3 is TGTGCCAGCAGCGTAGGACTAGCCCCTTACGAGCAGTACTTC.

This clone was counted a few times. The chain employs TRBV18 and TRBJ1-1, with D hard to call. The CDR3 sequence is 15 residues long. Looked up from germline, CDR1 is KGHSH and CDR2 is LQKENI. The ends were cut back, 3 bases at V and 0 bases at J, with 11 bases in the middle. CDR3 nucleotide sequence: TGTGCCAGCTCACCTAGCGGACTTATGAACACTGAAGCTTTCTTT. This sequence encodes CASSPSGLMNTEAFF.